Listed below are T cell receptor beta chains from one sample, sequenced in a study of blood T cell repertoires in COVID-19. Here immunoSEQ multiplex PCR was the method, and the copy in TCRdb shows in-frame clones only, minus some. The profile covers a few hundred thousand clones, with 84% appearing a single time and 1.5% to 1.7% taken by the ten largest. The sample was peripheral blood. These receptor sequences come from a woman aged 40 to 50 who had recovered from COVID-19. The CDR3 runs from the conserved cysteine through the conserved F or W. A D gene is named only where the DNA matches it firmly. Expanded clones are given a class, and other clones once, few, many or no size at all.

>TRBV9|-|-|TRBJ2-1
TGTGCCAGCAGCGGTACAGGCCGCTCCTACAATGAGCAGTTCTTC
CASSGTGRSYNEQFF
>TRBV3-1/TRBV3-2|-|-|TRBJ2-5
TGTGCCAGCAGCCGAAACAGTCCCCAAGAGACCCAGTACTTC
CASSRNSPQETQYF
>TRBV5-1|few|TRBD1|TRBJ2-3
TGCGCCAGCAGCACCTCCGGGACAGGGTCAGATACGCAGTATTTT
CASSTSGTGSDTQYF
>TRBV7-2|-|TRBD2|TRBJ2-1
TGTGCCAGCAGCTGGGCTAGCGGGGGCGGGAATGAGCAGTTCTTC
CASSWASGGGNEQFF
>TRBV18|-|-|TRBJ1-1
TGTGCCAGCTCCACCAGAACGGGGATGAACACTGAAGCTTTCTTT
CASSTRTGMNTEAFF
>TRBV7-9|-|-|TRBJ1-1
TGTGCCAGCAGCCTTGGACAGCTTAACACTGAAGCTTTCTTT
CASSLGQLNTEAFF
>TRBV6-5|-|-|TRBJ2-3
TGTGCCAGCAGCTCCCGAGGGCGTGCAGATACGCAGTATTTT
CASSSRGRADTQYF
>TRBV5-4|few|TRBD1|TRBJ2-7
TGTGCCAGCAGCCCCGGGACAGGGAATTCCCACGTCTACGAGCAGTACTTC
CASSPGTGNSHVYEQYF
>TRBV19|-|TRBD1|TRBJ1-2
TGTGCCAGTAGTACCCGGGACAGGGGGCTAGTGATCTATGGCTACACCTTC
CASSTRDRGLVIYGYTF
>TRBV7-3|-|-|TRBJ2-3
TGTGCCAGCAGCCCCTCTAGCAGCTCAGATACGCAGTATTTT
CASSPSSSSDTQYF
>TRBV7-2|-|-|TRBJ2-7
TGTGCCAGCAGCCAATACGGGACTGTCTACGAGCAGTACTTC
CASSQYGTVYEQYF
>TRBV7-9|-|TRBD1|TRBJ1-2
TGTGCCAGCAGCTCGGGGGGACAGGGTAATTTTTACGGCTACACCTTC
CASSSGGQGNFYGYTF
>TRBV10-2|once|TRBD1|TRBJ2-5
TGCGCCAGCAGTGGTAGGACAGGGGCCGGGGAGACCCAGTACTTC
CASSGRTGAGETQYF
>TRBV19|-|TRBD1|TRBJ2-7
TGTGCCAGTAGTATCGGACAGGGGCTATTAGCCTACGAGCAGTACTTC
CASSIGQGLLAYEQYF
>TRBV28|-|TRBD1|TRBJ2-2
TGTGCCAGCAGTTTATCCGGGACAGGGCAAAACACCGGGGAGCTGTTTTTT
CASSLSGTGQNTGELFF
>TRBV11-2|-|TRBD1|TRBJ1-2
TGTGCCAGCAGCTTCGACAGGGGTCAAAACTATGGCTACACCTTC
CASSFDRGQNYGYTF
>TRBV5-6|-|TRBD2|TRBJ2-7
TGTGCCAGCAGCACTCTGGGTCAGGATAGCGGGACCTACGAGCAGTACTTC
CASSTLGQDSGTYEQYF
>TRBV27|-|TRBD1|TRBJ1-2
TGTGCCAGCAGTTTAGTGCCGGACAGGCGAACTAACTATGGCTACACCTTC
CASSLVPDRRTNYGYTF
>TRBV30|-|TRBD1|TRBJ2-7
TGTGCCTGGAGTGTACTGGCAGGGGGCCCCTACGAGCAGTACTTC
CAWSVLAGGPYEQYF
>TRBV13|-|TRBD1|TRBJ1-4
TGTGCCAGCAGCTCACCCGGGACAGTTAATGAAAAACTGTTTTTT
CASSSPGTVNEKLFF
>TRBV18|-|-|TRBJ2-5
TGTGCCAGCTCGCCCCCAGAGGGTCAAGAGACCCAGTACTTC
CASSPPEGQETQYF
>TRBV7-9|-|TRBD2|TRBJ2-1
TGTGCCAGCAGCCCCCGACGGCGGGAGGGCAATGAGCAGTTCTTC
CASSPRRREGNEQFF
>TRBV27|-|-|TRBJ2-1
TGTGCCAGCAGTTTAAGCCCTTTCCCCCCTGTAAACAATGAGCAGTTCTTC
CASSLSPFPPVNNEQFF
>TRBV29-1|-|-|TRBJ1-2
TGCAGCGTTGATATGACAGGCCTTGGAGGCTACACCTTC
CSVDMTGLGGYTF
>TRBV5-5|-|TRBD2|TRBJ2-3
TGTGCCAGCAGCGTAACCGGGACTAGCGGGGGGGATACGCAGTATTTT
CASSVTGTSGGDTQYF